This TCR beta chain originates from a study of control samples from healthy donors and cancer patients. This CDR3 contains 14 residues. Method: immunoSEQ multiplex PCR; TCRdb's copy keeps in-frame clones and lacks some. The profile shows about 51,000 clones, 88% of them singletons. The clonotype was recovered from a man aged 45-60 years with head and neck cancer. The sample consisted of PBMCs. The chain is built from TRBV21-1 and TRBJ2-7; TRBD1, as called in the table, went unchecked against the DNA. TRBV21-1 is classified as a pseudogene. CDR3 in amino acids: CASSNRDRENEQYF. CDR3 bases: TGTGCCAGCAGCAACCGGGACAGGGAGAACGAGCAGTACTTC.